Described below is a single T cell receptor (beta chain) sequence and its context. The CDR3 runs to 13 residues. The germline V gene has CDR1 SEHNR and CDR2 FQNEAQ (reference sequence). V lost 7 bases, J lost 3 bases, and 11 bases lay in between. This sample is part of a study of T-cell memory formation after mild COVID-19. Each CDR3 protein gets one entry after TCRdb re-called the 5' RACE reads with MiXCR. The sample gives around 140,000 distinct CDR3 sequences, 19% of which show up once; approximately 2% is in the top ten. The sample comprised PBMCs or a T cell subset sorted from them (not recorded which). The V and J genes are TRBV7-9 and TRBJ2-3; D not certain. The receptor was isolated from an adult woman who had mild COVID-19 (a few samples of this study predate the infection). Cell type and time point are not known. The CDR3 DNA follows: TGTGCCAGCACCCTAGTGAGGACAGATACGCAGTATTTT. It codes for CASTLVRTDTQYF.